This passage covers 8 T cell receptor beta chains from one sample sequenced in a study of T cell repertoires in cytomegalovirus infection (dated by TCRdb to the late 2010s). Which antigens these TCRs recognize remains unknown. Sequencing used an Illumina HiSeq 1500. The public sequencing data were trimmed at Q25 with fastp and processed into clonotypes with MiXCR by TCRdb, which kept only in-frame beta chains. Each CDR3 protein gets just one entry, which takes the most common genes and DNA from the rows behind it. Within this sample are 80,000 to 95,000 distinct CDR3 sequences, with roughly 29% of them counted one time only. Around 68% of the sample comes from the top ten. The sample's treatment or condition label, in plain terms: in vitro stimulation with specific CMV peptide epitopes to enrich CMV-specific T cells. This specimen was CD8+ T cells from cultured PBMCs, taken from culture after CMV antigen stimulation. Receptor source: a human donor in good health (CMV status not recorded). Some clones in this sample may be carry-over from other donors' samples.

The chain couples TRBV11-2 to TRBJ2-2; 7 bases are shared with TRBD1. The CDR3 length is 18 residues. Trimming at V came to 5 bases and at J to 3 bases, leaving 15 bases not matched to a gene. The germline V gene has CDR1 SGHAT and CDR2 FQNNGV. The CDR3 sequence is CASSQPPRDSTDTGELFF. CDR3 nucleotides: TGTGCCAGCAGCCAACCCCCCAGGGACAGTACAGACACCGGGGAGCTGTTTTTT.

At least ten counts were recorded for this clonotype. The DNA for the CDR3 is TGTGCCAGCAGTTTCCTAGCGGGGGGCACCACCGGGGAGCTGTTTTTT. It specifies CASSFLAGGTTGELFF. The chain has TRBV27 and TRBJ2-2; 11 bases match TRBD2. Per the germline V gene, CDR1 is MNHEY and CDR2 is SMNVEV (reference sequence). V gave up 3 bases and J gave up 4 bases; unmatched junction bases: 4. The CDR3 sequence is 16 residues long.

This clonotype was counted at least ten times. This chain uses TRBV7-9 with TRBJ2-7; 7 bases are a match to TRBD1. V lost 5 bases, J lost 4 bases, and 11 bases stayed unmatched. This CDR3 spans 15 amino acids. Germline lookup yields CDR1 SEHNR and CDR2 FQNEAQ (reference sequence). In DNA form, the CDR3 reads TGTGCCAGCAGCCCGCCGGGACAGAAACCTTACGAGCAGTACTTC. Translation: CASSPPGQKPYEQYF. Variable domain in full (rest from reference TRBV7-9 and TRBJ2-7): DTGVSQNPRHKITKRGQNVTFRCDPISEHNRLYWYRQTLGQGPEFLTYFQNEAQLEKSRLLSDRFSAERPKGSFSTLEIQRTEQGDSAMYLCASSPPGQKPYEQYFGPGTRLTVT.

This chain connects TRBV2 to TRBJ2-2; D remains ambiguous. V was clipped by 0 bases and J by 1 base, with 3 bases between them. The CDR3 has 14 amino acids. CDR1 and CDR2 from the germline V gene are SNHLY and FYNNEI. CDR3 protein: CASSEARNTGELFF. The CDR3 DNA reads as TGTGCCAGCAGTGAAGCCCGGAACACCGGGGAGCTGTTTTTT.

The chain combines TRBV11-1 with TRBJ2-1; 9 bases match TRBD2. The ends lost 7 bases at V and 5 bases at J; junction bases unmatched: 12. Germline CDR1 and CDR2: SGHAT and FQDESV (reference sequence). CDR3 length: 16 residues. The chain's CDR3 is CASNFSPSGANNEQFF. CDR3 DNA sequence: TGTGCCAGCAACTTTTCCCCTAGCGGGGCAAACAATGAGCAGTTCTTC.

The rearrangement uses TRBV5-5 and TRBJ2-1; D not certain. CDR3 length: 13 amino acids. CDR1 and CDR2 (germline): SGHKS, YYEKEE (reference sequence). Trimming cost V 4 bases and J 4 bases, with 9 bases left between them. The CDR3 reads CASSDSWYNEQFF. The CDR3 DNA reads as TGTGCCAGCAGCGATAGCTGGTACAATGAGCAGTTCTTC.

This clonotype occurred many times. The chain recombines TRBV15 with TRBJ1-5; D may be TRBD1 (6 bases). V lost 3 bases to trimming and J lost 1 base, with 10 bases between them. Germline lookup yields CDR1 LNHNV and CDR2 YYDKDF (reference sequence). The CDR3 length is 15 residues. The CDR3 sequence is CATSSGGGSNQPQHF. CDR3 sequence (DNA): TGTGCCACCAGCAGTGGAGGGGGAAGCAATCAGCCCCAGCATTTT.

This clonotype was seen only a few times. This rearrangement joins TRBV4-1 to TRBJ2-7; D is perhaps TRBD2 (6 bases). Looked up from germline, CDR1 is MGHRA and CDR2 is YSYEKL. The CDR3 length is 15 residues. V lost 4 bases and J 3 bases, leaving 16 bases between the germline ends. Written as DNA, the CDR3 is TGCGCCAGCAGCCTCGGCCCCGGTAGCGGCTACGAGCAGTACTTC. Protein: CASSLGPGSGYEQYF.